This T cell receptor (beta chain) was sequenced during a study of monozygotic twins with inflammatory bowel disease. The study, taken as a whole, reports: Support was lacking for any single strong IBD-associated signal or clonotype. Especially with disease activity, IBD patients had fewer clonotypes in common with others than healthy twins did. On the inverse Simpson index, IBD patients scored lower for TCRbeta diversity than healthy co-twins.

On this clonotype itself: The antigen is unknown.

Germline lookup yields CDR1 LGHDT and CDR2 YNNKEL (reference sequence). This CDR3 has 15 residues. TCRdb re-analyzed the 5' RACE reads; it lists each CDR3 protein once, without DNA. Its clone listing holds over 90,000 distinct CDR3 sequences. The clonotype comes from a human donor with ulcerative colitis or Crohn's disease, or a healthy co-twin of an affected twin (not recorded which). The chain has TRBV3-1 and TRBJ2-7; the D call from TCRdb, TRBD2, cannot be confirmed without DNA. The material sequenced was blood. CDR3 residues: CASSSTSGTFGGQYF.